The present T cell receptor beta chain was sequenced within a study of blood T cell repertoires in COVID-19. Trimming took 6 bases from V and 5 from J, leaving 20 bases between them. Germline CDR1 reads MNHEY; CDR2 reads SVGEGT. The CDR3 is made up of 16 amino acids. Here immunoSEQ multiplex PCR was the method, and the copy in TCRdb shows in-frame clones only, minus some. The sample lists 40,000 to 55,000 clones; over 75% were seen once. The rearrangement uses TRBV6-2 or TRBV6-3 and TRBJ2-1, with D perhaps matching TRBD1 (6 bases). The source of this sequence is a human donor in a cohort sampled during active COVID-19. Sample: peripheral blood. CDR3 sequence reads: CASSVSRSGENNEQFF. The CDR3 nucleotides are TGTGCCAGCAGCGTCTCTAGGTCAGGGGAGAACAATGAGCAGTTCTTC.